This is a list of T cell receptor beta chains from one sample in a study of T-cell reconstitution after alpha-beta-depleted transplantation in children. Using its own MiXCR run on the PCR reads, TCRdb lists one record per CDR3 protein. The sample yields some 390,000 distinct CDR3 sequences, roughly 22% seen once. The material sequenced was PBMCs from the stem cell graft donor, taken from the stem cell graft. These receptors were collected from a human donor who donated a stem cell graft to a child with acute myeloid leukemia. Each CDR3 is given with its conserved first and last residue. The D gene is left open where the match is weak. The size entry is marked missing in some rows and otherwise reads once, few, many or a size class.

d_gene: NA; j_gene: TRBJ2-5; abundance: many; v_gene: TRBV10-2; CDR3aa: CASSGDRAMEGETQYF; CDR3nt: TGCGCCAGCAGCGGAGACAGGGCCATGGAGGGGGAGACCCAGTACTTC
d_gene: NA; j_gene: TRBJ2-3; abundance: few; v_gene: TRBV12-3/TRBV12-4; CDR3aa: CASSAFQILTDTQYF; CDR3nt: TGTGCCAGCAGTGCCTTTCAGATTCTCACAGATACGCAGTATTTT
d_gene: NA; j_gene: TRBJ2-1; abundance: NA; v_gene: TRBV27; CDR3aa: CASWDRTVYNEQFF; CDR3nt: TGTGCCAGCTGGGATAGGACTGTCTACAATGAGCAGTTCTTC
d_gene: TRBD2; j_gene: TRBJ2-7; abundance: many; v_gene: TRBV20-1; CDR3aa: CSASLGGTDYEQYF; CDR3nt: TGCAGTGCTAGTCTGGGGGGGACGGACTACGAGCAGTACTTC
d_gene: TRBD1; j_gene: TRBJ2-1; abundance: NA; v_gene: TRBV7-3; CDR3aa: CASSLIGQGPAEQFF; CDR3nt: TGTGCCAGCAGCTTAATAGGACAGGGCCCTGCTGAGCAGTTCTTC
d_gene: TRBD2; j_gene: TRBJ2-7; abundance: few; v_gene: TRBV28; CDR3aa: CASGTSSGSWNEQYF; CDR3nt: TGTGCCAGCGGGACCTCTAGCGGGAGTTGGAACGAGCAGTACTTC
d_gene: NA; j_gene: TRBJ2-7; abundance: NA; v_gene: TRBV29-1; CDR3aa: CSLKRTLAYEQYF; CDR3nt: TGCAGCTTGAAGAGGACTCTAGCGTACGAGCAGTACTTC
d_gene: NA; j_gene: TRBJ2-7; abundance: many; v_gene: TRBV29-1; CDR3aa: CSVEVVDSYEQYF; CDR3nt: TGCAGCGTTGAAGTGGTAGACTCTTACGAGCAGTACTTC
d_gene: TRBD1; j_gene: TRBJ2-1; abundance: few; v_gene: TRBV20-1; CDR3aa: CSARHRDRAYNEQFF; CDR3nt: TGCAGTGCGAGACACCGGGACAGGGCATACAATGAGCAGTTCTTC
d_gene: NA; j_gene: TRBJ2-3; abundance: NA; v_gene: TRBV10-3; CDR3aa: CAIRGGLGVADTQYF; CDR3nt: TGTGCCATCAGGGGGGGGCTGGGAGTTGCAGATACGCAGTATTTT
d_gene: NA; j_gene: TRBJ2-2; abundance: NA; v_gene: TRBV4-3; CDR3aa: CASSQDLVEWTGELFF; CDR3nt: TGCGCCAGCAGCCAAGATCTTGTGGAATGGACCGGGGAGCTGTTTTTT
d_gene: NA; j_gene: TRBJ2-2; abundance: many; v_gene: TRBV5-6; CDR3aa: CASRPYSQRTGELFF; CDR3nt: TGTGCCAGCAGACCGTACTCACAGAGAACCGGGGAGCTGTTTTTT
d_gene: NA; j_gene: TRBJ2-1; abundance: NA; v_gene: TRBV28; CDR3aa: CASSLSLGAGVKDEQFF; CDR3nt: TGTGCCAGCAGTTTATCGTTGGGGGCGGGGGTGAAGGATGAGCAGTTCTTC
d_gene: NA; j_gene: TRBJ2-1; abundance: many; v_gene: TRBV20-1; CDR3aa: CSARASYNEQFF; CDR3nt: TGCAGTGCTAGAGCCTCCTACAATGAGCAGTTCTTC
d_gene: TRBD2; j_gene: TRBJ2-3; abundance: few; v_gene: TRBV7-6; CDR3aa: CASSLGLAGGLTDTQYF; CDR3nt: TGTGCCAGCAGCTTAGGACTAGCGGGAGGCCTCACAGATACGCAGTATTTT
d_gene: NA; j_gene: TRBJ1-5; abundance: NA; v_gene: TRBV27; CDR3aa: CASSLYINQPQHF; CDR3nt: TGTGCCAGCAGTCTATATATCAATCAGCCCCAGCATTTT
d_gene: NA; j_gene: TRBJ2-3; abundance: NA; v_gene: TRBV7-2; CDR3aa: CASSPTFGTSTDTQYF; CDR3nt: TGTGCCAGCAGCCCTACCTTTGGGACTAGCACAGATACGCAGTATTTT
d_gene: NA; j_gene: TRBJ2-7; abundance: many; v_gene: TRBV20-1; CDR3aa: CSARDHGYEQYF; CDR3nt: TGCAGTGCTAGAGATCATGGCTACGAGCAGTACTTC
d_gene: TRBD1; j_gene: TRBJ2-7; abundance: many; v_gene: TRBV25-1; CDR3aa: CASSEPGQGTYEQYF; CDR3nt: TGTGCCAGCAGTGAGCCGGGACAGGGGACCTACGAGCAGTACTTC
d_gene: NA; j_gene: TRBJ1-5; abundance: NA; v_gene: TRBV27; CDR3aa: CASSLRGASQPQHF; CDR3nt: TGTGCCAGCAGTTTACGGGGGGCGTCTCAGCCCCAGCATTTT
d_gene: NA; j_gene: TRBJ2-1; abundance: NA; v_gene: TRBV20-1; CDR3aa: CSARRESSYNEQFF; CDR3nt: TGCAGTGCTCGACGGGAGAGCTCCTACAATGAGCAGTTCTTC
d_gene: NA; j_gene: TRBJ2-1; abundance: few; v_gene: TRBV9; CDR3aa: CASSVRRDFYNEQFF; CDR3nt: TGTGCCAGCAGCGTACGGCGGGACTTCTACAATGAGCAGTTCTTC
d_gene: TRBD1; j_gene: TRBJ2-5; abundance: many; v_gene: TRBV5-5; CDR3aa: CASSLLTGAQETQYF; CDR3nt: TGTGCCAGCAGCTTGTTGACAGGGGCGCAAGAGACCCAGTACTTC
d_gene: NA; j_gene: TRBJ2-7; abundance: NA; v_gene: TRBV6-1; CDR3aa: CASSVDRYYEQYF; CDR3nt: TGTGCCAGCAGTGTAGACAGGTACTACGAGCAGTACTTC
d_gene: NA; j_gene: TRBJ2-7; abundance: NA; v_gene: TRBV28; CDR3aa: CASSLGRRGREQYF; CDR3nt: TGTGCCAGCAGTTTAGGAAGGAGGGGGCGGGAGCAGTACTTC
d_gene: NA; j_gene: TRBJ1-1; abundance: NA; v_gene: TRBV12-3/TRBV12-4; CDR3aa: CASSPLDWGTEAFF; CDR3nt: TGTGCCAGCAGTCCCCTTGATTGGGGGACTGAAGCTTTCTTT
d_gene: TRBD1; j_gene: TRBJ1-2; abundance: few; v_gene: TRBV11-2; CDR3aa: CASSLASGQLYGYTF; CDR3nt: TGTGCCAGCAGCTTAGCCTCGGGACAGCTCTATGGCTACACCTTC
d_gene: NA; j_gene: TRBJ1-1; abundance: few; v_gene: TRBV5-1; CDR3aa: CASSLDPNTEAFF; CDR3nt: TGCGCCAGCAGCTTAGATCCGAACACTGAAGCTTTCTTT
d_gene: TRBD1; j_gene: TRBJ2-6; abundance: NA; v_gene: TRBV24-1; CDR3aa: CATSDRPGTGSLSGANVLTF; CDR3nt: TGTGCCACCAGTGACCGACCCGGGACAGGGAGCCTATCTGGGGCCAACGTCCTGACTTTC
d_gene: NA; j_gene: TRBJ2-7; abundance: NA; v_gene: TRBV13; CDR3aa: CASSRGRGHEQYF; CDR3nt: TGTGCCAGCAGCCGGGGGCGAGGCCACGAGCAGTACTTC
d_gene: NA; j_gene: TRBJ2-7; abundance: few; v_gene: TRBV15; CDR3aa: CATSRDFATYEQYF; CDR3nt: TGTGCCACCAGCAGAGATTTCGCCACCTACGAGCAGTACTTC
d_gene: TRBD2; j_gene: TRBJ2-2; abundance: NA; v_gene: TRBV28; CDR3aa: CASTPIAGTGELFF; CDR3nt: TGTGCCAGCACCCCAATAGCGGGAACCGGGGAGCTGTTTTTT
d_gene: TRBD2; j_gene: TRBJ2-7; abundance: NA; v_gene: TRBV25-1; CDR3aa: CASSLEVLAGVLPYEQYF; CDR3nt: TGTGCCAGCAGCTTGGAGGTACTAGCGGGAGTTCTCCCCTACGAGCAGTACTTC
d_gene: NA; j_gene: TRBJ2-1; abundance: many; v_gene: TRBV4-1; CDR3aa: CASSPGNEQFF; CDR3nt: TGTGCCAGCAGTCCGGGGAATGAGCAGTTCTTC
d_gene: NA; j_gene: TRBJ1-5; abundance: few; v_gene: TRBV27; CDR3aa: CASSLRGPGGNQPQHF; CDR3nt: TGTGCCAGCAGTTTACGAGGGCCGGGGGGCAATCAGCCCCAGCATTTT
d_gene: NA; j_gene: TRBJ1-1; abundance: few; v_gene: TRBV6-5; CDR3aa: CASSYSSRGVTEAFF; CDR3nt: TGTGCCAGCAGTTACTCGAGTCGGGGGGTCACTGAAGCTTTCTTT
d_gene: TRBD2; j_gene: TRBJ2-2; abundance: few; v_gene: TRBV12-3/TRBV12-4; CDR3aa: CATSKGLVLGGELFF; CDR3nt: TGTGCCACTTCGAAGGGACTAGTTCTTGGCGGGGAGCTGTTTTTT
d_gene: NA; j_gene: TRBJ2-1; abundance: few; v_gene: TRBV10-2; CDR3aa: CASSNQPGEAYNEQFF; CDR3nt: TGCGCCAGCAGTAACCAGCCGGGAGAAGCCTACAATGAGCAGTTCTTC
d_gene: TRBD2; j_gene: TRBJ2-5; abundance: NA; v_gene: TRBV2; CDR3aa: CASREGRLAGVGETQYF; CDR3nt: TGTGCCAGCAGAGAGGGACGTCTAGCGGGAGTTGGAGAGACCCAGTACTTC
d_gene: NA; j_gene: TRBJ2-7; abundance: many; v_gene: TRBV25-1; CDR3aa: CASSNVGYEQYF; CDR3nt: TGTGCCAGCAGTAATGTAGGGTACGAGCAGTACTTC
d_gene: NA; j_gene: TRBJ2-1; abundance: NA; v_gene: TRBV28; CDR3aa: CASSLDLSYNEQFF; CDR3nt: TGTGCCAGCAGTTTGGACCTCTCCTACAATGAGCAGTTCTTC
d_gene: NA; j_gene: TRBJ2-7; abundance: few; v_gene: TRBV24-1; CDR3aa: CATSDPGAYEQYF; CDR3nt: TGTGCCACCAGTGATCCCGGGGCCTACGAGCAGTACTTC
d_gene: TRBD1; j_gene: TRBJ1-6; abundance: many; v_gene: TRBV11-2; CDR3aa: CASSSQQGARSPLHF; CDR3nt: TGTGCCAGCAGCTCACAGCAGGGGGCTAGATCACCCCTCCACTTT
d_gene: NA; j_gene: TRBJ1-1; abundance: few; v_gene: TRBV5-1; CDR3aa: CASSLSFGGPTEAFF; CDR3nt: TGCGCCAGCAGCTTGAGTTTTGGAGGGCCCACTGAAGCTTTCTTT
d_gene: NA; j_gene: TRBJ2-2; abundance: NA; v_gene: TRBV12-3/TRBV12-4; CDR3aa: CASSFTAAPHLNTGELFF; CDR3nt: TGTGCCAGCAGTTTTACGGCAGCCCCGCATCTGAACACCGGGGAGCTGTTTTTT
d_gene: NA; j_gene: TRBJ2-2; abundance: few; v_gene: TRBV12-3/TRBV12-4; CDR3aa: CASSATGFTGELFF; CDR3nt: TGTGCCAGCAGTGCGACAGGTTTCACCGGGGAGCTGTTTTTT
d_gene: NA; j_gene: TRBJ2-1; abundance: NA; v_gene: TRBV5-1; CDR3aa: CASSLAVGTNEQFF; CDR3nt: TGCGCCAGCAGCTTGGCGGTAGGGACCAATGAGCAGTTCTTC
d_gene: TRBD1; j_gene: TRBJ1-2; abundance: many; v_gene: TRBV12-3/TRBV12-4; CDR3aa: CASSQGDYGYTF; CDR3nt: TGTGCCAGCAGCCAGGGGGACTATGGCTACACCTTC
d_gene: TRBD2; j_gene: TRBJ2-2; abundance: NA; v_gene: TRBV9; CDR3aa: CASSVTPSGGALTGELFF; CDR3nt: TGTGCCAGCAGCGTAACCCCCTCGGGGGGGGCACTAACCGGGGAGCTGTTTTTT
d_gene: NA; j_gene: TRBJ2-1; abundance: NA; v_gene: TRBV19; CDR3aa: CASSWTGTNAYNEQFF; CDR3nt: TGTGCCAGTTCTTGGACCGGGACGAATGCCTACAATGAGCAGTTCTTC
d_gene: TRBD1; j_gene: TRBJ2-7; abundance: many; v_gene: TRBV5-1; CDR3aa: CASSPPNGQGEQYF; CDR3nt: TGCGCCAGCAGCCCGCCAAATGGACAGGGAGAGCAGTACTTC
d_gene: NA; j_gene: TRBJ2-7; abundance: NA; v_gene: TRBV14; CDR3aa: CASSQAIPGFGYEQYF; CDR3nt: TGTGCCAGCAGCCAAGCAATACCGGGGTTTGGGTACGAGCAGTACTTC
d_gene: TRBD2; j_gene: TRBJ2-7; abundance: NA; v_gene: TRBV20-1; CDR3aa: CSAPASGKSYEQYF; CDR3nt: TGCAGTGCGCCAGCAAGCGGGAAGTCCTACGAGCAGTACTTC
d_gene: NA; j_gene: TRBJ2-5; abundance: NA; v_gene: TRBV6-5; CDR3aa: CASSYSHAGQETQYF; CDR3nt: TGTGCCAGCAGTTACTCCCACGCGGGACAAGAGACCCAGTACTTC
d_gene: TRBD1; j_gene: TRBJ2-7; abundance: NA; v_gene: TRBV4-2; CDR3aa: CASSQETGWSYEQYF; CDR3nt: TGTGCCAGCAGCCAAGAGACAGGGTGGTCCTACGAGCAGTACTTC